Listed below are T cell receptor beta chains from one sample, sequenced in a study of blood T cell repertoires in COVID-19. Libraries were prepared by immunoSEQ multiplex PCR; TCRdb keeps only in-frame clonotypes and omits some of them. The table lists 150,000 to 200,000 clones, 75% to 90% of them singletons. Sequencing input: peripheral blood. These receptors were taken from a man aged 60 to 69 with acute or convalescent COVID-19. The CDR3 runs from the conserved cysteine through the conserved F or W. A D gene is named only where the DNA matches it firmly. Expanded clones are given a class, and other clones once, few, many or no size at all.

cdr3_nt	cdr3_aa	cdr3_length	d_call	clone_size	v_call	j_call
TGTGCCAGCAGCTCGGACAGGGACACCGGGGAGCTGTTTTTT	CASSSDRDTGELFF	14	TRBD1	.	TRBV7-2	TRBJ2-2
TGTGCCAGCAGCTCCAAGCGGGAGCTTTTGCACAATGAGCAGTTCTTC	CASSSKRELLHNEQFF	16	TRBD2	.	TRBV28	TRBJ2-1
TGTGCCAGCCGGGCTAGCGGCACAGATACGCAGTATTTT	CASRASGTDTQYF	13	.	.	TRBV7-2	TRBJ2-3
TGTGCCAGCAGTCCCGGACAGGGGACCGGGGAGCTGTTTTTT	CASSPGQGTGELFF	14	TRBD1	.	TRBV27	TRBJ2-2
TGTGCCTGGAGTCTCTACTCGAACTACGAGCAGTACTTC	CAWSLYSNYEQYF	13	.	.	TRBV30	TRBJ2-7
TGTGCCAGTAATTTGAGAGGGTTCAACACTGAAGCTTTCTTT	CASNLRGFNTEAFF	14	.	.	TRBV19	TRBJ1-1
TGTGCTAGTGGTTTGGACTTAAATCAGCCCCAGCATTTT	CASGLDLNQPQHF	13	.	.	TRBV12-5	TRBJ1-5
TGTGCCAGCAGTTTATATTCTTCCCCCTCCTCCTACAATGAGCAGTTCTTC	CASSLYSSPSSYNEQFF	17	.	.	TRBV27	TRBJ2-1
TGTGCCAGCAGTGTTGAAGGACAGGTGTTAAAAGGCTACACCTTC	CASSVEGQVLKGYTF	15	TRBD1	.	TRBV6-6	TRBJ1-2
TGCGCCAGCAGCCTAATAATCAGTGAAACCCAGCATTTT	CASSLIISETQHF	13	.	.	TRBV4-1	TRBJ1-5
TGTGCCAGCAGCTTATGGACAACAAGCTCCTACAATGAGCAGTTCTTC	CASSLWTTSSYNEQFF	16	.	.	TRBV7-9	TRBJ2-1
TGTGCCAGCCGCCGGGGTACCTACGAGCAGTACTTC	CASRRGTYEQYF	12	.	.	TRBV6-5	TRBJ2-7
TGCGCCAGCAGCCAAGAGAGAGGTGGACAGGTTGCCTCCCAAGAGACCCAGTACTTC	CASSQERGGQVASQETQYF	19	TRBD1	.	TRBV4-1	TRBJ2-5
TGTGCCAGTAGTATAATGGGCCGGGGCACCGGGGAGCTGTTTTTT	CASSIMGRGTGELFF	15	.	.	TRBV19	TRBJ2-2
TGCGCCAGCAGCCAGTTGTCGACAGGACCCTACGAGCAGTACTTC	CASSQLSTGPYEQYF	15	.	.	TRBV4-1	TRBJ2-7
TGTGCCAGCAGTCACGCCTCCGGGTCCGGTCGGGAGACCCAGTACTTC	CASSHASGSGRETQYF	16	.	.	TRBV6-2/TRBV6-3	TRBJ2-5
TGTGCCAGCAGCCACGGGGGAGCGGGTGCCTACGAGCAGTACTTC	CASSHGGAGAYEQYF	15	.	.	TRBV7-3	TRBJ2-7
TGCGCCAGCAGCCAAGATTTTTCGGGAGGTCCCCGCCCATTC	CASSQDFSGGPRPF	14	TRBD2	.	TRBV4-1	TRBJ2-7
TGTGCCAGCAGTTACCCTAGACAGGCTGGAAACACCATATATTTT	CASSYPRQAGNTIYF	15	.	.	TRBV28	TRBJ1-3
TGTGCCAGCAGCTCTACAGGGGTGGCTCAGCCCCAGCATTTT	CASSSTGVAQPQHF	14	TRBD1	.	TRBV11-2	TRBJ1-5
TGTGCCAGTCTGAGGGAGTCGACTAATGAAAAACTGTTTTTT	CASLRESTNEKLFF	14	.	.	TRBV2	TRBJ1-4
TGTGCCAGCTCATCAGCGGGGAGCTCCTACAATGAGCAGTTCTTC	CASSSAGSSYNEQFF	15	TRBD2	.	TRBV18	TRBJ2-1
TGTGCCAGTAGTATCAACAGAGACTATGGCTACACCTTC	CASSINRDYGYTF	13	.	.	TRBV19	TRBJ1-2
TGTGCTAGCAGCCTAAAGACAGGGGCTTACAATGAGCAGTTCTTC	CASSLKTGAYNEQFF	15	TRBD1	.	TRBV7-7	TRBJ2-1
TGTGCCACCAGCAGAGATATCACAGATACGCAGTATTTT	CATSRDITDTQYF	13	.	once	TRBV15	TRBJ2-3
TGTGCCAGCAGCCCACTTAGCGGGAGCTCCTACAATGAGCAGTTCTTC	CASSPLSGSSYNEQFF	16	TRBD2	.	TRBV11-2	TRBJ2-1
TGTGCCAGCAGCCAACTTGACAGGGTCGACCACGAGCAGTACTTC	CASSQLDRVDHEQYF	15	TRBD1	.	TRBV7-9	TRBJ2-7
TGTGCCAGCAGCTTAGTAGCTAGCGGTTCTCTTGAGCAGTACTTC	CASSLVASGSLEQYF	15	TRBD2	once	TRBV7-9	TRBJ2-7
TGTGCCAGCAGTCTCGGCGGCACAGGGGTCACAGATACGCAGTATTTT	CASSLGGTGVTDTQYF	16	TRBD1	.	TRBV7-3	TRBJ2-3
TGTGCCAGCAGCTTAACTAGCGTCCCCTCCTACGAGCAGTACTTC	CASSLTSVPSYEQYF	15	TRBD2	.	TRBV7-2	TRBJ2-7
TGTGCCAGCAGCTTACTCTTGAGCTCCTACAATGAGCAGTTCTTC	CASSLLLSSYNEQFF	15	.	once	TRBV13	TRBJ2-1
TGTGCCAGCAGCCAAGACAGGGGAAACGCTGAAGCTTTCTTT	CASSQDRGNAEAFF	14	TRBD1	.	TRBV7-2	TRBJ1-1
TGTGCCAGCAGCCATGGACTAGCGGGAGTGAGCTACGAGCAGTACTTC	CASSHGLAGVSYEQYF	16	TRBD2	.	TRBV7-9	TRBJ2-7
TGTGCCAGCCGGAGGGCCAGGAGGGCCTACGAGCAGTACTTC	CASRRARRAYEQYF	14	.	once	TRBV7-2	TRBJ2-7
TGTGCCAGCAGGGCCGGGACAGGGCCCGGGGAGCTGTTTTTT	CASRAGTGPGELFF	14	TRBD1	.	TRBV28	TRBJ2-2
TGTGCCAGCAGCTCGAGCGGGAATGAGCAGTTCTTC	CASSSSGNEQFF	12	.	.	TRBV7-2	TRBJ2-1
TGTGCCAGCAGCCTCAGGCCCAGGACTAGGAGGGAGCAGTTCTTC	CASSLRPRTRREQFF	15	TRBD2	.	TRBV6-2/TRBV6-3	TRBJ2-1
TGTGCCACCAGTGATCGGACAGGGACCACAGATACGCAGTATTTT	CATSDRTGTTDTQYF	15	TRBD1	.	TRBV24-1	TRBJ2-3
TGTGCCATCAGTGACGGGAATCAGCCCCAGCATTTT	CAISDGNQPQHF	12	.	.	TRBV10-3	TRBJ1-5
TGTGCCAGCAGACCGGGACTGAACTATGGCTACACCTTC	CASRPGLNYGYTF	13	.	once	TRBV12-3/TRBV12-4	TRBJ1-2
TGTGCTAGCAGCTACACGACTCCCGCCGGGGAGCTGTTTTTT	CASSYTTPAGELFF	14	.	.	TRBV7-7	TRBJ2-2
TGTGCCAGCAGCCGTGGGGACAGCCAAGAGACCCAGTACTTC	CASSRGDSQETQYF	14	TRBD1	.	TRBV7-2	TRBJ2-5
TGCGCCAGCAGCCAATCCGGGGGGGGCAAGAACTATGGCTACACCTTC	CASSQSGGGKNYGYTF	16	.	.	TRBV4-1	TRBJ1-2
TGTGCCAGCAGCTTGGAGGCGGGAAACACCGGGGAGCTGTTTTTT	CASSLEAGNTGELFF	15	.	.	TRBV5-4	TRBJ2-2
TGCGCCAGCAGCCAAGGGGGCGGAGCGGAAAAACTGTTTTTT	CASSQGGGAEKLFF	14	.	.	TRBV4-1	TRBJ1-4
TGTGCCAGCAGCTTCGAATCTAGTGATGAGCAGTTCTTC	CASSFESSDEQFF	13	.	.	TRBV11-3	TRBJ2-1
TGTGCCAGCAGTCCCGGGGACAGGGGTTCTGAAGCTTTCTTT	CASSPGDRGSEAFF	14	TRBD1	few	TRBV27	TRBJ1-1
TGTGCCAGCAGCCGCGGGACCGCCGGAAACACCATATATTTT	CASSRGTAGNTIYF	14	.	once	TRBV28	TRBJ1-3
TGTGCCATCAGCTCAGGGTCCTATAATTCACCCCTCCACTTT	CAISSGSYNSPLHF	14	.	.	TRBV10-3	TRBJ1-6
TGTGCCAGCAGGGCCCCGGGACAGAACTATGGCTACACCTTC	CASRAPGQNYGYTF	14	TRBD1	once	TRBV28	TRBJ1-2
TGTGCCAGCCGCGGCTCGACAGGGCCCACCGGGGAGCTGTTTTTT	CASRGSTGPTGELFF	15	TRBD1	.	TRBV7-9	TRBJ2-2
TGTGCCAGCAGCGTAGGAGAGTTTTATCAGCCCCAGCATTTT	CASSVGEFYQPQHF	14	.	.	TRBV9	TRBJ1-5